The source of this TCR beta chain is a study of blood T cell repertoires in COVID-19. On the study more broadly: Material from acute and convalescent COVID-19 was sourced from the United States, Italy and Spain. The analysed material was cDNA or gDNA that came from T cells, B-cell-depleted T cells, or PBMCs.

Original processing methods: Reference gene primer amplification yielded estimated nucleated cell counts. The data were produced by immunoSEQ multiplex PCR, yet TCRdb's version contains in-frame clones alone and is incomplete. That table is the source of V, J and clone size, and D and trimming were worked out from the DNA. The repertoire consists of under 150,000 clones, with roughly 84% occurring once and the leading ten covering approximately 1.5%. This CDR3 has 16 residues. V was pared by 6 bases and J by 7 bases, with 23 bases between. CDR1 SGHRS and CDR2 YFSETQ come from the germline V gene. The chain recombines TRBV5-1 with TRBJ2-1; a weak D match, TRBD2 (6 bases). The source is a man in his sixties with acute or convalescent COVID-19. What was sequenced was peripheral blood. The CDR3 loop is CASTAQEGNVDNEQFF. CDR3 DNA: TGCGCCAGCACCGCACAGGAGGGTAACGTCGATAATGAGCAGTTCTTC.